This T cell receptor beta chain was documented in a study of beta chain features in type 1 diabetes. Reverse transcription of all isolated RNA meant that expressed TCRB transcripts were sequenced. Measured with immunoSEQ multiplex PCR; TCRdb has only the in-frame clones, and not every one. The sample has about 160,000 clones, over 7.5% seen once; the top ten hold 0.55% to 0.75%. This CDR3 is built from 11 residues. V was shortened by 7 bases and J by 7 bases, with 8 bases between the two germline ends. CDR1 and CDR2 (germline): SGHTA, FQGNSA. The source material was central memory CD4+ T cells from blood. The chain links TRBV7-2 to TRBJ2-1, with D perhaps TRBD1 (5 bases). This receptor was taken from a man between 18 and 35 years old in good health. The CDR3 region has the DNA TGTGCCAGCAACGACAGAAATGAGCAGTTCTTC. It codes for CASNDRNEQFF.